This T cell receptor (beta chain) was profiled in a study of CD8+ T cells in alopecia areata. Germline V gene sequence: CDR1 MNHNY, CDR2 SVGAGI (reference sequence). V trimming: 8 bases; J trimming: 4 bases; junction bases outside the gene matches: 7. This CDR3 comprises 14 residues. Alopecia areata patients provided lesional scalp punch biopsies and peripheral blood, both collected for the study. Following RNA extraction, reverse transcription yielded cDNA that acted as the sequencing template. Produced via immunoSEQ multiplex PCR; TCRdb's table is partial and in-frame only. This table holds 150,000 to 200,000 clones, 59% found once. Findings and caveats of the study: Affected lesional scalp, above all in alopecia totalis/universalis, was more clonal than normal scalp.

This clone appeared a few times. Its antigen is still unknown. The gene calls are TRBV6-6 and TRBJ2-3, with TRBD2 identical over 9 bases. The sequence derives from a human donor with alopecia areata. Here the sequenced sample was CD4+ T cells sorted from blood, taken at week 0. The CDR3 here is CASGPAGGPDTQYF. CDR3 nucleotide sequence: TGTGCCAGCGGACCAGCGGGGGGACCAGATACGCAGTATTTT.